This T cell receptor (beta chain) is from a study of shared clonotypes between healthy human individuals. Overall study: Every donor yielded three CD4 naive, three CD4 memory, two CD8 naive and one CD8 memory plate.

The CDR3 has 13 amino acids. The V gene's germline CDR1 is LNHNV and CDR2 YYDKDF (reference sequence). V gave up 8 bases and J gave up 4 bases, with 13 bases separating them. Repertoires were generated with immunoSEQ multiplex PCR, while TCRdb's copy carries only in-frame clones and drops some. The table lists roughly 2,300,000 clones, under 95% of them singletons, with 0.3% to 0.45% in the top ten. The sequenced sample was naive CD4+ T cells from PBMCs. Indicated subset: CD45RA+ positively selected. The TCR originated in a man between 18 and 35 years old in good health. Some clones in this sample may be carry-over from other donors' samples. The chain couples TRBV15 to TRBJ2-3; unclear D gene. The CDR3 nucleotides are TGTGCCACCTCGGACGGGCCCCCAGATACGCAGTATTTT. Translating it yields CATSDGPPDTQYF.